A single sample gave rise to the 12 T cell receptor beta chains below, sequenced in a study of molecular identifiers for immune sequencing clone quantification. One entry per CDR3 protein, called by TCRdb with MiXCR from the PCR reads. The data contain about 320,000 distinct CDR3 sequences, 24% of them seen just once; the ten biggest clones take up approximately 0.74%. Sequenced material: naive CD8+ T cells from blood, with Jurkat cell RNA spiked in. The subset: FACS-sorted CD8+CD4-CCR7+CD45RA+ naive T cells. These receptors all come from a human donor in good health. Some libraries in this study had Jurkat cell RNA spiked in.

On this clonotype: The junction and the germline gene differ at one end; a read error may be behind it. This sequence joins TRBV6-5 and TRBJ2-7; no reliable D call. From germline, CDR1 is MNHEY and CDR2 SVGAGI. This CDR3 contains 13 residues. The CDR3 DNA sequence: TGTGCCAGCAGTTACTCTAGAGAATACGAGCTGTACTTC. Protein product: CASSYSREYELYF.

A word on this clonotype: A read error may explain this, as a much larger clone is one base away. The CDR3 ends on some other residue instead of the conserved phenylalanine or tryptophan, so this is likely a read error. The chain has TRBV6-5 and TRBJ2-7; D is perhaps TRBD1 (5 bases). This CDR3 comprises 13 residues. CDR1 is MNHEY and CDR2 is SVGAGI in the germline V gene. The V end was cut by 0 bases, the J end by 6 bases, with 9 bases between. CDR3 in amino acids: CASSYSSTGEQYY. The CDR3, as DNA: TGTGCCAGCAGTTACTCGAGTACAGGCGAGCAGTACTAC.

This clonotype has at least ten counts. The rearrangement joins TRBV6-2 or TRBV6-3 to TRBJ1-1, with 7 nucleotides matching TRBD1. Germline V gene sequence: CDR1 MNHEY, CDR2 SVGEGT. V shed 5 bases, J shed 8 bases, and the junction held 2 bases outside the gene matches. CDR3 length: 11 amino acids. The CDR3 loop reads CASSGQEEAFF. The CDR3 region has the DNA TGTGCCAGCAGTGGACAGGAAGAAGCTTTCTTT.

As for this clonotype: A much larger clonotype is one base distant, so this may be a read error. The V and J genes are TRBV7-2 and TRBJ2-7, with a tentative D call TRBD2 (6 bases). Per germline, CDR1 SGHTA and CDR2 FQGNSA. This CDR3 is 15 amino acids long. V lost 4 bases and J 1 base, leaving 14 bases between the germline ends. CDR3 sequence: CASSSGMGGSYEQYF. For the CDR3, the DNA is TGTGCCAGCAGCTCAGGCATGGGGGGTTCCTACGAGCAGTACTTC.

A remark on this clonotype: One junction end disagrees with the germline gene, perhaps due to a read error. The chain couples TRBV7-2 to TRBJ1-5, with no clear D. The CDR3 consists of 15 residues. The germline V gene encodes CDR1 SGHTA and CDR2 FQGNSA. The chain's CDR3 is CASSLGQARNQPPHF. The CDR3 nucleotides read TGTGCCAGCAGCTTAGGGCAGGCTAGAAATCAGCCCCCGCATTTT.

The chain combines TRBV4-3 with TRBJ2-1; TRBD1 matches 7 bases. V trimming: 2 bases; J trimming: 9 bases; junction bases outside the gene matches: 7. The CDR3 has 14 amino acids. CDR1 LGHNA and CDR2 YSLEER come from the germline V gene. This CDR3 reads CASSQLGQAAEQFF. For the CDR3, the DNA is TGCGCCAGCAGCCAACTAGGACAGGCGGCTGAGCAGTTCTTC.

In this sample, this clonotype turned up many times. The gene calls are TRBV29-1 and TRBJ2-2; D perhaps matches TRBD1 (5 bases). Germline V gene sequence: CDR1 SQVTM, CDR2 ANQGSEA. The CDR3 runs 13 residues. With 4 bases removed from V and 2 bases from J, the gap between germline ends came to 8 bases. CDR3 DNA: TGCAGCGTTGGTGACAGAAACACCGGGGAGCTGTTTTTT. Protein sequence: CSVGDRNTGELFF.

The chain links TRBV9 to TRBJ2-7; 8 bases line up with TRBD2. The J segment lost 5 bases and the V segment lost 1 base, leaving 2 bases of the junction unmatched. This CDR3 spans 13 amino acids. Germline CDR1 reads SGDLS; CDR2 reads YYNGEE. The CDR3 DNA reads TGTGCCAGCAGCGTAACTAGCGGAGACGAGCAGTACTTC. It codes for CASSVTSGDEQYF. Full variable domain (rest looked up from reference TRBV9 and TRBJ2-7): DSGVTQTPKHLITATGQRVTLRCSPRSGDLSVYWYQQSLDQGLQFLIQYYNGEERAKGNILERFSAQQFPDLHSELNLSSLELGDSALYFCASSVTSGDEQYFGPGTRLTVT.

This chain links TRBV6-6 with TRBJ2-1; 12 nucleotides align to TRBD1. After removal of 5 bases from V and 5 bases from J, the junction contained 16 bases not matched to a gene. Germline V gene lookup returns CDR1 MNHNY and CDR2 SVGAGI (reference sequence). This CDR3 region has 19 residues. CDR3 bases: TGTGCCAGCAGTAACCGGGACAGGGGGCCGGGGAAAGAACACAATGAGCAGTTCTTC. It encodes CASSNRDRGPGKEHNEQFF.

This clonotype was counted at least ten times. In nucleotides, the CDR3 is TGTGCCAGCAGCCTTCCGAGTTGGACGGACAATGAGCAGTTCTTC. Amino acid sequence: CASSLPSWTDNEQFF. This chain uses TRBV5-6 with TRBJ2-1; no firm D call. The CDR3 runs to 15 residues. Per germline, CDR1 SGHDT and CDR2 YYEEEE. Between the trimmed V and J ends, which lost 4 bases and 5 bases, there was a span of 16 bases. The full variable domain, rest sourced from reference TRBV5-6 and TRBJ2-1, is DAGVTQSPTHLIKTRGQQVTLRCSPKSGHDTVSWYQQALGQGPQFIFQYYEEEERQRGNFPDRFSGHQFPNYSSELNVNALLLGDSALYLCASSLPSWTDNEQFFGPGTRLTVL.

This clonotype was picked up a small number of times. This clone may be a read error of a much larger clone one base away. The rearrangement joins TRBV7-2 to TRBJ2-2; no clear D. The germline V gene has CDR1 SGHTA and CDR2 FQGNSA. This CDR3 region has 14 residues. The chain's CDR3 is CAGSLLTDPGELFF. The CDR3 bases are TGTGCCGGCAGCCTTCTCACAGACCCCGGGGAGCTGTTTTTT.

This chain links TRBV6-1 with TRBJ1-5, with unresolved D. V was shortened by 4 bases and J by 0 bases, with 10 bases between the two germline ends. The CDR3 has 15 amino acids. CDR1 MNHNS and CDR2 SASEGT come from the germline V gene. This CDR3 is CASSVRHDSNQPQHF. The CDR3 nucleotides are TGTGCCAGCAGTGTCCGACACGATAGCAATCAGCCCCAGCATTTT.